This TCR beta chain was profiled in a study of OX40 agonist ivuxolimab in advanced cancers. Looking at the study overall: Melanoma, hepatocellular carcinoma, head and neck or renal cell cancer occurred in dose-escalation patients.

The V and J ends lost 1 base and 0 bases respectively, with 5 bases between them. CDR1 and CDR2 from the germline V gene are KGHSH and LQKENI. The length of the CDR3 is 14 residues. This table comes from immunoSEQ multiplex PCR, and its TCRdb copy is limited to in-frame clones, with some not included. The table shows 45,000 to 65,000 clones, with about 90% occurring only once. This receptor was identified in an adult with an advanced solid tumor such as melanoma, head and neck, liver or kidney cancer. The material was CD4+ or CD8+ T cells sorted from blood, obtained in a trial of the OX40 agonist ivuxolimab. The J gene is TRBJ2-3, the V gene TRBV18; D gene ambiguous. The CDR3 region is CASSPQASTDTQYF. The CDR3 coding sequence is TGTGCCAGCTCACCACAAGCGAGCACAGATACGCAGTATTTT.